This TCR beta chain comes out of a study of T cells after yellow fever vaccination. Via MiXCR, TCRdb re-called the 5' RACE reads, giving one row per CDR3 protein. The table lists around 320,000 distinct CDR3 sequences, 4% to 5.5% of them singletons. This clonotype has at least ten counts. Its target is unknown. Study-level findings and limits: Repertoires obtained by FACS sorting could include abundant clonotypes that entered as contaminants from the bulk population. Researchers noted that a small share of clonotypes showed up in both CD4 and CD8 compartments. A large majority of primary-vaccination clones showed up again after the booster (roughly 96% CD4, around 90% CD8).

V lost 4 bases to trimming and J lost 6 bases, with 12 bases between them. The CDR3 contains 13 residues. Germline CDR1 and CDR2: SGHRS and YFSETQ. This receptor was taken from a man younger than 35 who received the YFV17D yellow fever vaccine. The chain joins TRBV5-1 to TRBJ2-3; D unresolved. The material was PBMCs, obtained 15 days after the yellow fever booster vaccination. DNA for the CDR3: TGCGCCAGCAGCGGTCAGGTACTGGATACGCAGTATTTT. Its protein product is CASSGQVLDTQYF.